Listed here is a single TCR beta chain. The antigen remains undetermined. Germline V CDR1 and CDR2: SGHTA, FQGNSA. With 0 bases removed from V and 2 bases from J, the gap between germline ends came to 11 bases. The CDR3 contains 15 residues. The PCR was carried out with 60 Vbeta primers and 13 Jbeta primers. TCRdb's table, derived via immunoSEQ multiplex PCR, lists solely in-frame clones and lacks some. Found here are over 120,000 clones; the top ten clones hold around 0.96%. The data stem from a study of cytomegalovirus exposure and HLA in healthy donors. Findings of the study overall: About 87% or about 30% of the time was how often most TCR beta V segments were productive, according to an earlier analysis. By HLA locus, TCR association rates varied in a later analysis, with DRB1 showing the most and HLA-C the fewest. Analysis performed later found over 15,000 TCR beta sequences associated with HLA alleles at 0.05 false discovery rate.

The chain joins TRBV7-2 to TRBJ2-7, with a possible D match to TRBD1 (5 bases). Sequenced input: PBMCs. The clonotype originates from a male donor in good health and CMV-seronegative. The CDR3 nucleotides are TGTGCCAGCAGCTTAGCGGGGCAAACACCCTACGAGCAGTACTTC. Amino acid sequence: CASSLAGQTPYEQYF.